This TCR beta chain was sequenced for a study of T-cell memory formation after mild COVID-19 (dated by TCRdb to the early 2020s). For context, the study as a whole: Most TCR sequence clusters were specific to one of the two donors. Two young, previously healthy adult volunteers made up the cohort, one male and one female. In a couple of donors, T-cell clones that expanded and contracted after mild COVID-19 were followed by sequencing TCRalpha and TCRbeta repertoires longitudinally. Beyond this particular receptor, the publication reports: Some responding clones were found in pre-infection memory, which suggests that pre-existing cross-reactive memory T cells took part in the SARS-CoV-2 response. Balanced CD4/CD8 phenotypes were observed for clones contracting from day 15 to 85, whereas a bias towards CD4+ was observed for a second wave of clones expanding from day 15 to 37. Only a couple of mild cases were covered in the study, and larger cohorts including severe cases with pre-infection samples were considered necessary. Contracting CD4+ clones turned up mainly in the CM and EM memory subsets, whereas EMRA was where CD8+ clones were enriched. SARS-CoV-2 specificity of the second-wave clones peaking on day 37 was not confirmed.

The reads were generated on an Illumina NovaSeq 6000. cDNA libraries for TCRalpha and TCRbeta were prepared by 5'RACE using constant-segment primers, with sample barcodes and unique molecular identifiers added. Trizol reagent was used to extract RNA from every sample. Libraries were amplified in two PCR steps, with a second sample barcode and Illumina TruSeq adapters added in the second step. Sequencing of the libraries was done on an Illumina NovaSeq, producing 2 x 150 bp paired-end reads. The paper's processing steps were these. Reads were demultiplexed and collapsed into UMI-guided consensus sequences with migec v1.2.7. Using mixcr v2.1.11, UMI consensuses were aligned to TRA and TRB V and J templates and then assembled into clonotypes. Clonotypes were classified as expanded or contracted when called significant by both edgeR and NoisET, with noise models trained on biological replicates. For edgeR calls, the cutoffs were a false discovery rate-adjusted p below 0.01 and a log2 fold-change threshold of 1. As an exploratory analysis of dynamics, PCA with hierarchical clustering was applied to max-normalized trajectories of the 1000 most abundant clonotypes. The CD4 or CD8 phenotype of responding clones was assigned using the separately sequenced CD4+ and CD8+ repertoires. TCRdb reworked the public reads: Q25 trimming with fastp, MiXCR clone assembly, productive beta chains retained. Identical CDR3 proteins give one entry, which carries the most common genes and DNA. Here the V and J calls rest on TCRdb's processing, not on the authors' analysis. In all, the sample holds fewer than 350,000 distinct CDR3 sequences, and more than 15% of those were seen once. Together, the top ten hold around 23% of the sample.

PBMCs were isolated by Ficoll-Paque density gradient centrifugation. As regards this clonotype: Its cognate antigen has yet to be identified. Base-call qualities are not available, and no considerably larger clone is one nucleotide away.

This TCR was sampled from a young man who had mild COVID-19 (a few samples of this study predate the infection). The sample titles of this study are shuffled in the database, so cell type and time point are left out; the donor was told from shared clones. The sequencing input was PBMCs or a T cell subset sorted from them (not recorded which).

The encoded CDR3 is CASSQGPGGIYEQYF. In nucleotide form, the sequence is TGCGCCAGCAGCCAGGGGCCGGGGGGCATCTACGAGCAGTACTTC. The sequence links TRBV4-3 to TRBJ2-7, with TRBD2 perhaps the D gene, on 7 matching bases. CDR1 is given as LGHNA and CDR2 as YSLEER, both from the germline V gene. The CDR3 numbers 15 residues from cysteine through phenylalanine. The sequence is cut down to CDR3 DNA, 45 bases in frame from base 1. The germline ends are 15 bases apart after V is trimmed by 3 bases and J by 3 bases.